This passage covers 29 T cell receptor beta chains from one sample sequenced in a study of blood T cell repertoires in COVID-19. Generated by immunoSEQ multiplex PCR, the TCRdb table keeps only in-frame clones and is missing some. The data show roughly 250,000 clones, approximately 82% seen once. Sequencing was carried out using peripheral blood. The origin of the receptors is a woman older than 75 with active or convalescent COVID-19.

V is TRBV6-6 and J is TRBJ2-7; possible D gene TRBD1, 5 bases. V dropped 0 bases and J dropped 0 bases, with 6 bases sitting between them. CDR1 is MNHNY, CDR2 SVGAGI, per germline (reference sequence). CDR3 length equals 14 residues. CDR3 DNA sequence: TGTGCCAGCAGTTACTCCCAGGGCTCCTACGAGCAGTACTTC. It is translated as CASSYSQGSYEQYF.

The chain uses TRBV5-1 and TRBJ1-1; possibly TRBD1 for D (5 bases). There are 13 residues in the CDR3. Germline assignment: CDR1 SGHRS and CDR2 YFSETQ. V was cut by 4 bases and J by 4 bases, with 11 bases left in between. The CDR3 spells CASSRGDSTEAFF. CDR3 DNA: TGCGCCAGCAGCCGAGGTGACAGCACTGAAGCTTTCTTT.

This chain joins TRBV5-1 and TRBJ1-5; 7 positions match TRBD1. The germline V gene encodes CDR1 SGHRS and CDR2 YFSETQ. This CDR3 is 14 amino acids long. V trimming: 4 bases; J trimming: 4 bases; junction bases outside the gene matches: 5. Written as DNA, the CDR3 is TGCGCCAGCAGCGAGTCAGGGGGGAATCAGCCCCAGCATTTT. Its protein product is CASSESGGNQPQHF.

This chain links TRBV7-2 with TRBJ2-7; a weak D match, TRBD2 (5 bases). V shed 3 bases and J shed 0 bases, with 12 bases lying between them. The CDR3 is 15 residues long. Germline V gene lookup returns CDR1 SGHTA and CDR2 FQGNSA. The CDR3 protein is CASSLFVGNSYEQYF. CDR3 DNA sequence: TGTGCCAGCAGCTTGTTTGTCGGGAACTCCTACGAGCAGTACTTC.

The chain carries TRBV6-5 and TRBJ2-1, with 9 positions matching TRBD2. CDR3 length: 16 residues. Germline V gene sequence: CDR1 MNHEY, CDR2 SVGAGI. V lost 0 bases and J lost 4; bases outside the gene matches: 4. CDR3 sequence (DNA): TGTGCCAGCAGTTACTCAGGACTAGCGACTTACAATGAGCAGTTCTTC. This encodes CASSYSGLATYNEQFF.

This chain uses TRBV3-1 (or the pseudogene TRBV3-2) with TRBJ2-5; 7 nucleotides match TRBD2. This CDR3 spans 15 amino acids. Per the germline V gene, CDR1 is LGHDT and CDR2 is YNNKEL (reference sequence). Trimming removed 2 bases from V and 6 bases from J; junction bases left unmatched: 9. CDR3 amino acids: CASSQNGRVVKTQYF. CDR3 in DNA: TGTGCCAGCAGCCAAAATGGGAGGGTAGTGAAGACCCAGTACTTC.

This clone came up once. Written as DNA, the CDR3 is TGTGCCAGCTCCCTGGGGGGGACGAACACCGGGGAGCTGTTTTTT. Translated, it gives CASSLGGTNTGELFF. The chain has TRBV28 and TRBJ2-2; 7 positions match TRBD2. J gave up 0 bases and V 8 bases, and 6 bases lay outside the gene matches. Germline loops: CDR1 MDHEN, CDR2 SYDVKM. The CDR3 has 15 amino acids.

The chain combines TRBV11-2 with TRBJ1-2; D is unclear. Germline CDR1 SGHAT, CDR2 FQNNGV. The CDR3 spans 13 residues. V lost 4 bases and J 4 bases, leaving 10 bases between the germline ends. CDR3 sequence reads: CASSSLNSYGYTF. CDR3 DNA sequence: TGTGCCAGCAGCTCATTAAACTCCTATGGCTACACCTTC. Full variable domain (rest looked up from reference TRBV11-2 and TRBJ1-2): EAGVAQSPRYKIIEKRQSVAFWCNPISGHATLYWYQQILGQGPKLLIQFQNNGVVDDSQLPKDRFSAERLKGVDSTLKIQPAKLEDSAVYLCASSSLNSYGYTFGSGTRLTVV.

This clone was observed a few times. V and J are TRBV18 and TRBJ1-1; 7 bases map to TRBD1. CDR3 length: 16 residues. Germline CDR1 reads KGHSH; CDR2 reads LQKENI. The V and J ends lost 3 bases and 3 bases, in that order; junction bases with no gene match: 10. The CDR3: CASSPNDRVWDTEAFF. CDR3 DNA sequence: TGTGCCAGCTCACCGAACGACAGGGTTTGGGACACTGAAGCTTTCTTT.

The chain links TRBV19 to TRBJ1-5; unclear D gene. The CDR3 covers 15 residues. The ends were cut back, 2 bases at V and 0 bases at J, with 8 bases in the middle. Looked up from germline, CDR1 is LNHDA and CDR2 is SQIVND (reference sequence). The CDR3 nucleotides read TGTGCCAGTAGTATATCGCTCTATAGCAATCAGCCCCAGCATTTT. The encoded protein is CASSISLYSNQPQHF.

The chain couples TRBV9 to TRBJ2-1; 8 bases match TRBD2. V was clipped by 0 bases and J by 4 bases; unmatched bases: 6. The CDR3 totals 16 residues. CDR1 and CDR2 (germline): SGDLS, YYNGEE. The CDR3 is CASSVAGGQGYNEQFF. As DNA, the CDR3 is TGTGCCAGCAGCGTAGCGGGGGGGCAAGGATACAATGAGCAGTTCTTC.

J is TRBJ2-3 and V is TRBV5-6, with D hard to call. The germline CDR1 and CDR2 sequences are SGHDT and YYEEEE. The germline V and J ends were trimmed by 1 base and 2 bases, with 8 bases remaining between them. The CDR3 covers 14 residues. Here the CDR3 DNA reads TGTGCCAGCAGCTTGAGAGCAATCACAGATACGCAGTATTTT. Encoded protein: CASSLRAITDTQYF.

This chain joins TRBV20-1 and TRBJ2-1, with no clear D. The V gene lost 3 bases and the J gene lost 9 bases, with 6 bases spanning the gap. The germline V gene has CDR1 DFQATT and CDR2 SNEGSKA (reference sequence). The CDR3 is 10 amino acids. The CDR3 reads CSASFSEQFF. The CDR3 DNA is TGCAGTGCTAGTTTTAGTGAGCAGTTCTTC.

V and J are TRBV24-1 and TRBJ2-3; 11 bases line up with TRBD2. The J segment lost 4 bases and the V segment lost 7 bases, leaving 9 bases of the junction unmatched. The CDR3 totals 16 residues. The germline V gene encodes CDR1 KGHDR and CDR2 SFDVKD. The CDR3 sequence is CATSATLAGDSDTQYF. The CDR3 DNA sequence: TGTGCCACCAGCGCAACACTAGCGGGAGACTCAGATACGCAGTATTTT.

This sequence joins TRBV5-5 and TRBJ2-7; 7 nucleotides line up with TRBD1. V was pared by 2 bases and J by 6 bases, with 11 bases of the junction left unmatched. This CDR3 comprises 15 residues. In germline, CDR1 is SGHKS, CDR2 YYEKEE (reference sequence). The CDR3 DNA reads TGTGCCAGCAGCTTTCCCACCGGGACAGTGGGCGAGCAGTACTTC. Its protein product is CASSFPTGTVGEQYF.

The chain is built from TRBV3-1 (or the pseudogene TRBV3-2) and TRBJ1-1; D not certain. V lost 4 bases to trimming and J lost 2 bases, with 11 bases between them. The CDR3 is made up of 14 amino acids. Germline V gene lookup returns CDR1 LGHDT and CDR2 YNNKEL (reference sequence). CDR3 DNA: TGTGCCAGCAGCCTCCGGGAAAGTAACACTGAAGCTTTCTTT. Encoded protein: CASSLRESNTEAFF.

V usage is TRBV5-1 and J usage is TRBJ2-2; 9 bases agree with TRBD2. V dropped 0 bases and J dropped 9; count of bases not matched to a gene: 6. CDR1 SGHRS and CDR2 YFSETQ come from the germline V gene. The CDR3 runs 15 residues. This CDR3 reads CASSLAGTSNRELFF. The CDR3 bases are TGCGCCAGCAGCTTGGCCGGGACTAGCAACAGGGAGCTGTTTTTT.

The rearrangement links TRBV3-1 (or the pseudogene TRBV3-2) to TRBJ1-1; D not certain. V gave up 7 bases and J gave up 1 base, with 10 bases separating them. This CDR3 spans 13 amino acids. Per germline, CDR1 LGHDT and CDR2 YNNKEL (reference sequence). The CDR3 DNA reads TGTGCCAGCACCCTTGCAGAGAACACTGAAGCTTTCTTT. It codes for CASTLAENTEAFF.

The J gene is TRBJ1-6, the V gene TRBV5-1; D is perhaps TRBD1 (6 bases). Trimming shortened V by 0 bases and J by 8 bases, and 9 bases separated the two germline ends. Per the germline V gene, CDR1 is SGHRS and CDR2 is YFSETQ. This CDR3 has 14 amino acids. The DNA for the CDR3 is TGCGCCAGCAGCTTGGTAGGGGGTGATTCACCCCTCCACTTT. It yields the protein CASSLVGGDSPLHF.

This clone has just one count. This sequence joins TRBV30 and TRBJ1-5; possible D gene TRBD1, 5 bases. The CDR3 has 16 amino acids. Germline V gives CDR1 GTSNPN, CDR2 SVGIG (reference sequence). V was cut by 1 base and J by 2 bases, with 15 bases left in between. The CDR3 loop is CAWSGGGLVGNQPQHF. In DNA, the CDR3 is TGTGCCTGGAGTGGGGGGGGTTTGGTCGGCAATCAGCCCCAGCATTTT.

This rearrangement joins TRBV7-2 to TRBJ2-1; 8 bases fit TRBD2. V shed 3 bases and J 6 bases; nucleotides not matched to a gene: 7. The CDR3 is 15 amino acids. CDR1 is SGHTA, CDR2 FQGNSA, per germline. Here the CDR3 reads CASSFGGGSPNEQFF. The DNA of the CDR3 is TGTGCCAGCAGCTTCGGCGGGGGGAGTCCCAATGAGCAGTTCTTC.

This clone showed up just once. The rearrangement links TRBV13 to TRBJ1-6, with 9 bases identical to TRBD1. This CDR3 spans 15 amino acids. Germline V CDR1 and CDR2: PRHDT, FYEKMQ (reference sequence). V was clipped by 5 bases and J by 6 bases; unmatched bases: 5. CDR3 nucleotides: TGTGCCAGCAGCCTACGGGACAGGGTTAATTCACCCCTCCACTTT. This translates into CASSLRDRVNSPLHF.

The chain employs TRBV19 and TRBJ2-3; TRBD2 aligns across 8 bases. J gave up 0 bases and V 5 bases, and 10 bases lay outside the gene matches. Per the germline V gene, CDR1 is LNHDA and CDR2 is SQIVND (reference sequence). The length of the CDR3 is 17 residues. This CDR3 is CASSLQRAGGSTDTQYF. CDR3 bases: TGTGCCAGTAGTCTCCAACGGGCGGGGGGTAGCACAGATACGCAGTATTTT. Variable domain in full (rest from reference TRBV19 and TRBJ2-3): DGGITQSPKYLFRKEGQNVTLSCEQNLNHDAMYWYRQDPGQGLRLIYYSQIVNDFQKGDIAEGYSVSREKKESFPLTVTSAQKNPTAFYLCASSLQRAGGSTDTQYFGPGTRLTVL.

This clone was recorded once. Other DNA variants within this sample encode the same CDR3. This chain connects TRBV7-9 to TRBJ2-5; TRBD1 aligns across 7 bases. The germline gives CDR1 SEHNR, CDR2 FQNEAQ (reference sequence). The J segment lost 5 bases and the V segment lost 4 bases, leaving 7 bases of the junction unmatched. This CDR3 comprises 14 residues. The CDR3 bases are TGTGCCAGCAGCTCAACAGGGGTCGGGGAGACCCAGTACTTC. Translating gives CASSSTGVGETQYF.

V usage is TRBV4-1 and J usage is TRBJ2-3; 12 bases are a match to TRBD2. CDR3 length equals 19 residues. J lost 7 bases, V lost 4 bases, and 18 bases had no gene match. Germline CDR1 MGHRA, CDR2 YSYEKL. The CDR3 region is CASSLREQLAGGAGNTQYF. DNA of the CDR3: TGCGCCAGCAGCCTACGTGAGCAACTAGCGGGAGGCGCGGGGAATACGCAGTATTTT.

The chain joins TRBV9 to TRBJ1-3; the match to TRBD1 covers 12 bases. Germline lookup yields CDR1 SGDLS and CDR2 YYNGEE. J was trimmed by 8 bases and V by 4 bases; bases with no gene match: 4. CDR3 length: 14 residues. The CDR3 sequence is CASSPGQGAYTIYF. The CDR3 DNA reads as TGTGCCAGCAGCCCGGGACAGGGGGCATACACCATATATTTT.

CDR3 bases: TGTGCCGGGGGGAGGGATGGCAATCAGCCCCAGCATTTT. This sequence encodes CAGGRDGNQPQHF. V gene TRBV6-6 combines with J gene TRBJ1-5, with a weak D call TRBD1 (5 bases). There are 13 residues in the CDR3. The V and J ends lost 11 bases and 2 bases respectively, with 13 bases between them. Germline assignment: CDR1 MNHNY and CDR2 SVGAGI (reference sequence).

The chain employs TRBV6-4 and TRBJ2-1, with 12 bases aligning to TRBD2. CDR3 length equals 17 residues. Per the germline V gene, CDR1 is MRHNA and CDR2 is SNTAGT. The V segment lost 4 bases and the J segment 7 bases; nucleotides outside the gene matches: 11. This CDR3 reads CASSAHSGTSGRNEQFF. Here the CDR3 DNA reads TGTGCCAGCAGTGCCCACTCCGGGACTAGCGGGCGAAATGAGCAGTTCTTC.

The chain uses TRBV5-1 and TRBJ1-2; 7 bases are shared with TRBD1. V lost 4 bases and J lost 7; bases outside the gene matches: 4. This CDR3 is built from 12 residues. The germline CDR1 and CDR2 sequences are SGHRS and YFSETQ. The CDR3: CASSPDRVGYTF. CDR3 bases: TGCGCCAGCAGCCCAGACAGGGTTGGCTACACCTTC.